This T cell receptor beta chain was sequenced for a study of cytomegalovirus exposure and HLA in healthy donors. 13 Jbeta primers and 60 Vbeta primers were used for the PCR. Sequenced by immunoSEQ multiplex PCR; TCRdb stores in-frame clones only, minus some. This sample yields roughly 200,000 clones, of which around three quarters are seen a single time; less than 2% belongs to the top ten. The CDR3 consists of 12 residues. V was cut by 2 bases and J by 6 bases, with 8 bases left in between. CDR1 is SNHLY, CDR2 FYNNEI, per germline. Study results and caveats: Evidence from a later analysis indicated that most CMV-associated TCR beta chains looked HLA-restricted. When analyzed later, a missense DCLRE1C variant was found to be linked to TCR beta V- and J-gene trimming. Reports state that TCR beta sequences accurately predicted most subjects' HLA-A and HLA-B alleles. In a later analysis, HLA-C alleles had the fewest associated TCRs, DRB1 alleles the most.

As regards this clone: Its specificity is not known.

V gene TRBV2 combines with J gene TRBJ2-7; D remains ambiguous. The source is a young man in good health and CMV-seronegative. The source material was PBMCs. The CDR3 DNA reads TGTGCCAGCAGTGAAATTCCTCCCGAGCAGTACTTC. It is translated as CASSEIPPEQYF.